This T cell receptor (beta chain) was documented in a study of cytomegalovirus exposure and HLA in healthy donors. V gave up 4 bases and J gave up 5 bases; unmatched junction bases: 11. The V gene's germline CDR1 is SGDLS and CDR2 YYNGEE. This CDR3 contains 15 residues. Study-wide results and limits: TCR beta chain V- and J-gene trimming was linked, in a later analysis, to a missense variant in DCLRE1C. A later analysis found that most CMV-associated TCR beta chains appeared HLA-restricted. Productive status was seen about 90% or about 30% of the time for most TCR beta V segments in an earlier analysis. Cytomegalovirus-associated status was assigned to some 180 TCR beta chains.

The primer mix had 60 Vbeta and 13 Jbeta primers. TCRdb's table, derived via immunoSEQ multiplex PCR, lists solely in-frame clones and lacks some. The sample includes over 100,000 clones, more than 70% seen only once; the top ten take approximately 4%. This clone was counted a single time. What it binds is not known. The clonotype comes from a man aged 45 to 65 in good health and CMV-seropositive. The chain is built from TRBV9 and TRBJ1-1; 7 nucleotides match TRBD1. The sequenced sample was PBMCs. This CDR3 is CASSPRTGSGTEAFF. As DNA, the CDR3 is TGTGCCAGCAGCCCCCGGACAGGTTCGGGGACTGAAGCTTTCTTT.